A single sample is the source of the 3 T cell receptor beta chains below, sequenced in a study of shared clonotypes between healthy human individuals. Some clones are missing from TCRdb's copy, which holds only in-frame ones; the method was immunoSEQ multiplex PCR. The sample has more than 550,000 clones, 92% seen once. Naive CD8 populations comprised CD45RO-negative cells positively selected for CCR7, excluding terminally differentiated effector memory CD45RA+ cells. Sequenced input: naive CD8+ T cells sorted from blood. All receptors derive from a man aged 25 to 45 in good health.

The rearrangement joins TRBV10-1 to TRBJ2-1; D perhaps matches TRBD1 (6 bases). With 0 bases removed from V and 7 bases from J, the gap between germline ends came to 16 bases. The CDR3 spans 16 residues. The germline CDR1 and CDR2 sequences are WNHNN and SYGVQD (reference sequence). The CDR3 DNA is TGCGCCAGCAGTGAGTCGGTAGGGACATCACGAAATGAGCAGTTCTTC. Translated, it gives CASSESVGTSRNEQFF.

CDR3 amino acids: CASSAQASGGWGEKLFF. DNA for the CDR3: TGTGCCAGCAGCGCGCAAGCCTCAGGGGGCTGGGGTGAAAAACTGTTTTTT. V is TRBV7-9 and J is TRBJ1-4, with 8 bases identical to TRBD1. Germline assignment: CDR1 SEHNR and CDR2 FQNEAQ (reference sequence). This CDR3 has 17 residues. Germline trimming cut 5 bases from V and 7 bases from J; bases unmatched to any gene: 15.

The V and J genes are TRBV4-3 and TRBJ2-7; a possible D gene is TRBD2 (6 bases). Germline V gene data show CDR1 as LGHNA and CDR2 as YSLEER. V lost 0 bases to trimming and J lost 6 bases, with 15 bases between them. There are 15 residues in the CDR3. CDR3: CASSQDRYGTREQYF. The CDR3 DNA reads as TGCGCCAGCAGCCAAGACAGGTATGGGACTCGCGAGCAGTACTTC.